The source of this T cell receptor (beta chain) is a study of regulatory T cells in long-lasting Graves disease. Broader study findings: Persistent Graves' patients showed less TCR diversity than newly diagnosed ones.

Germline values: CDR1 MNHNS, CDR2 SASEGT. This CDR3 spans 13 amino acids. The V end lost 7 bases, the J end lost 0 bases, and 7 bases lay between the germline ends. Sequencing libraries for TCR beta were prepared with iRepertoire HTBI primers and Arm-PCR of CDR3 regions. In TCRdb, the multiplex PCR reads were re-called with MiXCR into one record per CDR3 protein. The sample lists about 310,000 distinct CDR3 sequences; 18% were seen once. This clonotype was seen ten or more times. Its target is not known. Time point noted: newly diagnosed GD, antithyroid drugs for less than 3 months. Isolated PBMC RNA provided the starting material for the TCR library.

The rearrangement links TRBV6-1 to TRBJ2-1, with D uncertain. This material consisted of peripheral blood mononuclear cells (PBMCs), taken at new diagnosis, from a patient treated with antithyroid drugs. This receptor was identified in a female donor with Graves disease. CDR3 bases: TGTGCCAGCACCCTAGACTCCTACAATGAGCAGTTCTTC. This codes for CASTLDSYNEQFF.